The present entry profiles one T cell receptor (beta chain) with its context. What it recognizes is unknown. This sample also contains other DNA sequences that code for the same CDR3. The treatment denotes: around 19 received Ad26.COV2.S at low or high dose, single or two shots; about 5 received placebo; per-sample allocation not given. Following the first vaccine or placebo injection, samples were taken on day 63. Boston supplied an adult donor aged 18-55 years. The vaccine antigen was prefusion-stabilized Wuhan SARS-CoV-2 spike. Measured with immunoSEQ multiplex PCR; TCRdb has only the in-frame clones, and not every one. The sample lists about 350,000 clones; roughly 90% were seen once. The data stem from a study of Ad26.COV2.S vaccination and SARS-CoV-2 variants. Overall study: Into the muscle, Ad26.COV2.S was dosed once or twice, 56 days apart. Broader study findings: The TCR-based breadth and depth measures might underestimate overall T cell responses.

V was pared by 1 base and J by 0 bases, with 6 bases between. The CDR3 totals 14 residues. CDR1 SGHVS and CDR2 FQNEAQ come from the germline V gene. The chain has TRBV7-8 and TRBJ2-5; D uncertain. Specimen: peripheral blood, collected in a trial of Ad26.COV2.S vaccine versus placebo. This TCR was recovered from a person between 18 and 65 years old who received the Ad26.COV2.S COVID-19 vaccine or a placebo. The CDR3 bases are TGTGCCAGCAGCTTAGGCAGGTACCAAGAGACCCAGTACTTC. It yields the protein CASSLGRYQETQYF.